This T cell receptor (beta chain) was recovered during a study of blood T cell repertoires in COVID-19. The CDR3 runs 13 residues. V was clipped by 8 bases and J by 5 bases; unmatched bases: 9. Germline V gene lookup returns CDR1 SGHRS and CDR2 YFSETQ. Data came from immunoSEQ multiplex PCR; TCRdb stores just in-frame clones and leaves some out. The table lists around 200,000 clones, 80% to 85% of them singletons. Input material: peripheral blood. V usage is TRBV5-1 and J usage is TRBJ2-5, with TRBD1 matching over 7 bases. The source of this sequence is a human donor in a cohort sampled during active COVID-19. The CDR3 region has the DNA TGCGCCAGTTCACAGGGGTCTGGGGAGACCCAGTACTTC. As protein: CASSQGSGETQYF.